Below, 31 T cell receptor beta chains from the same sample are listed, as sequenced in a study of blood T cell repertoires in COVID-19. TCRdb's table, derived via immunoSEQ multiplex PCR, lists solely in-frame clones and lacks some. The profile shows over 120,000 clones, roughly 83% of them singletons. Sequencing input: peripheral blood. The receptors originated from a woman between 70 and 85 years old with COVID-19, enrolled during active disease.

The V and J genes are TRBV5-1 and TRBJ1-1; weak D call: TRBD1 (5 bases). The CDR3 loop spans 13 amino acids. With 3 bases removed from V and 5 bases from J, the gap between germline ends came to 11 bases. CDR1 and CDR2 from the germline V gene are SGHRS and YFSETQ. The CDR3 coding sequence is TGCGCCAGCAGCTCCCTGGGGGGGACTGAAGCTTTCTTT. It is translated as CASSSLGGTEAFF.

The CDR3 loop reads CASSEEQGNEQFF. The DNA of the CDR3 is TGTGCCAGCAGTGAGGAACAGGGCAATGAGCAGTTCTTC. The chain uses TRBV2 and TRBJ2-1, with D perhaps TRBD1 (6 bases). With 3 bases removed from V and 6 bases from J, the gap between germline ends came to 9 bases. Looked up from germline, CDR1 is SNHLY and CDR2 is FYNNEI. The length of the CDR3 is 13 residues.

The chain links TRBV6-6 to TRBJ2-2, with D unclear. This CDR3 has 15 residues. Trimming took 6 bases from V and 3 from J, leaving 14 bases between them. Germline V CDR1 and CDR2: MNHNY, SVGAGI (reference sequence). In DNA, the CDR3 is TGTGCCAGCAGCCCCTTCGTCCGGGACACCGGGGAGCTGTTTTTT. Residues: CASSPFVRDTGELFF.

The V call is TRBV2, the J call TRBJ1-2; 10 positions agree with TRBD1. Trimming removed 1 base from V and 8 bases from J; junction bases left unmatched: 1. The CDR3 covers 13 residues. Germline loops: CDR1 SNHLY, CDR2 FYNNEI. CDR3 amino acids: CASSEGQGAGYTF. The DNA of the CDR3 is TGTGCCAGCAGTGAAGGACAGGGGGCAGGCTACACCTTC.

The chain carries TRBV7-9 and TRBJ1-2; perhaps TRBD1 as D (5 bases). The CDR3 sequence is 13 residues long. Trimming removed 8 bases from V and 6 bases from J, with 16 bases in between. Germline-derived CDR1 and CDR2 are SEHNR and FQNEAQ (reference sequence). This CDR3 reads CASLGVREDGYTF. The CDR3 region has the DNA TGTGCCAGCCTCGGAGTCAGGGAAGATGGCTACACCTTC.

This chain links TRBV29-1 with TRBJ2-3; TRBD2 matches at 7 bases. V lost 8 bases and J lost 0; bases outside the gene matches: 8. Germline values: CDR1 SQVTM, CDR2 ANQGSEA. This CDR3 comprises 14 residues. The CDR3 nucleotides read TGCAGCTTCCCAGGGAGGGCTAGCACAGATACGCAGTATTTT. Amino acids: CSFPGRASTDTQYF.

The chain uses TRBV6-6 and TRBJ2-6, with 7 bases fitting TRBD2. The length of the CDR3 is 14 residues. Germline V gene data show CDR1 as MNHNY and CDR2 as SVGAGI (reference sequence). The V and J ends lost 11 bases and 0 bases, in that order; junction bases with no gene match: 4. CDR3 protein: CALWGGSGANVLTF. The DNA of the CDR3 is TGTGCCTTGTGGGGGGGCTCTGGGGCCAACGTCCTGACTTTC.

The rearrangement joins TRBV10-3 to TRBJ1-5; weak D call: TRBD1 (5 bases). V lost 10 bases and J lost 2, with 18 bases in between. Looked up from germline, CDR1 is ENHRY and CDR2 is SYGVKD. This CDR3 contains 15 residues. CDR3 region: CATREGGDGNQPQHF. DNA of the CDR3: TGTGCCACGCGGGAGGGAGGGGACGGCAATCAGCCCCAGCATTTT.

The CDR3 coding sequence is TGTGCCAGCAGCTTGGCCCCTAGCGGGGGGGTAGAGACCCAGTACTTC. It codes for CASSLAPSGGVETQYF. The chain recombines TRBV5-4 with TRBJ2-5; 12 bases line up with TRBD2. Germline V gives CDR1 SGHNT, CDR2 YYREEE (reference sequence). The CDR3 has 16 residues. V shed 0 bases and J 4 bases; nucleotides not matched to a gene: 4.

The chain joins TRBV5-4 to TRBJ2-5, with D perhaps matching TRBD1 (5 bases). This CDR3 contains 14 residues. Germline V gene lookup returns CDR1 SGHNT and CDR2 YYREEE (reference sequence). V lost 2 bases and J lost 3, with 11 bases in between. The CDR3 nucleotides are TGTGCCAGCAGCTTTCAACCCAGGGAAGAGACCCAGTACTTC. It translates to CASSFQPREETQYF.

The chain uses TRBV12-3 or TRBV12-4 and TRBJ2-7, with a tentative D call TRBD1 (6 bases). The V end was cut by 3 bases, the J end by 3 bases, with 9 bases between. The CDR3 is 13 amino acids. The CDR3 DNA sequence: TGTGCCAGCAGTTTGCAGGGGATCTACGAGCAGTACTTC. Protein product: CASSLQGIYEQYF.

A remark on this clone: This same CDR3 is encoded by further DNA sequences in the sample. CDR3 nucleotide sequence: TGTGCCAGCAGTTTACAGGGGAACACTGAAGCTTTCTTT. This translates into CASSLQGNTEAFF. The chain uses TRBV12-3 or TRBV12-4 and TRBJ1-1; perhaps TRBD1 as D (5 bases). The CDR3 loop spans 13 amino acids. Trimming took off 2 bases at V and 1 base at J, with 5 bases between the two ends.

The V and J genes are TRBV4-1 and TRBJ2-3; D may be TRBD2 (6 bases). Germline V gene sequence: CDR1 MGHRA, CDR2 YSYEKL. This CDR3 has 19 residues. V was pared by 2 bases and J by 2 bases, with 23 bases between. The CDR3 nucleotides are TGCGCCAGCAGCCAATCCCACACGGGGGTTACCTTCCTCACAGATACGCAGTATTTT. It translates to CASSQSHTGVTFLTDTQYF.

V gene TRBV19 combines with J gene TRBJ1-5; D gene ambiguous. This CDR3 contains 15 residues. Trimming left V 2 bases short and J 2 bases short, with 10 bases between. CDR1 and CDR2 (germline): LNHDA, SQIVND (reference sequence). CDR3 DNA: TGTGCCAGTAGTATACCAGGCTTAGGCAATCAGCCCCAGCATTTT. Residues: CASSIPGLGNQPQHF.

The chain uses TRBV5-1 and TRBJ2-3; 10 nucleotides line up with TRBD1. The V segment lost 4 bases and the J segment 2 bases; nucleotides outside the gene matches: 7. Per the germline V gene, CDR1 is SGHRS and CDR2 is YFSETQ. The CDR3 has 16 residues. The CDR3 DNA sequence: TGCGCCAGCAGCAAAGGGGACAGGGGAGTCACAGATACGCAGTATTTT. Translation gives CASSKGDRGVTDTQYF.

This clone was detected once. This chain's CDR3 is CASSPREDEQYF. CDR3 sequence (DNA): TGTGCCAGCAGCCCTCGGGAGGACGAGCAGTACTTC. The V and J genes are TRBV7-9 and TRBJ2-7; the match to TRBD2 covers 7 bases. Germline V lookup: CDR1 SEHNR, CDR2 FQNEAQ (reference sequence). CDR3 size: 12 residues. V lost 5 bases to trimming and J lost 5 bases; unmatched junction nucleotides: 3.

This clone was picked up a small number of times. The chain combines TRBV7-2 with TRBJ1-1; maybe TRBD1 (6 bases). Germline CDR1 reads SGHTA; CDR2 reads FQGNSA. V was shortened by 2 bases and J by 4 bases, with 11 bases between the two germline ends. The CDR3 runs 14 residues. In DNA, the CDR3 is TGTGCCAGCAGCTTAAGGCAGGGGATCACTGAAGCTTTCTTT. It specifies CASSLRQGITEAFF.

The chain employs TRBV12-3 or TRBV12-4 and TRBJ1-1, with D perhaps matching TRBD1 (6 bases). The CDR3 has 13 amino acids. The ends were cut back, 5 bases at V and 10 bases at J, with 17 bases in the middle. The CDR3 sequence: CASSIIRDKGAFF. DNA of the CDR3: TGTGCCAGCAGTATAATCCGGGACAAAGGAGCTTTCTTT.

The rearrangement uses TRBV6-1 and TRBJ1-5; 9 nucleotides agree with TRBD1. The V and J ends lost 5 bases and 3 bases, in that order; junction bases with no gene match: 2. Germline assignment: CDR1 MNHNS and CDR2 SASEGT. CDR3 length: 14 residues. The CDR3 DNA is TGTGCCAGCAGTTGGACAGGGGACAATCAGCCCCAGCATTTT. It is translated as CASSWTGDNQPQHF.

The chain uses TRBV6-5 and TRBJ1-1; D is uncertain. CDR1 and CDR2 from the germline V gene are MNHEY and SVGAGI. This CDR3 comprises 14 residues. Trimming shortened V by 2 bases and J by 2 bases, and 9 bases separated the two germline ends. CDR3 sequence (DNA): TGTGCCAGCAGTTACCTCCGAGAAAACACTGAAGCTTTCTTT. The encoded protein is CASSYLRENTEAFF.

The J gene is TRBJ2-5, the V gene TRBV19, with 7 bases lining up with TRBD1. The germline CDR1 and CDR2 sequences are LNHDA and SQIVND (reference sequence). Losses at the gene ends were 5 bases for V and 3 bases for J; bases not matched to a gene: 3. The length of the CDR3 is 13 residues. CDR3 DNA sequence: TGTGCCAGTAGTTTCCAGGGGGAAGAGACCCAGTACTTC. Its translation is CASSFQGEETQYF.

The V gene is TRBV15, the J gene TRBJ1-2, with TRBD1 identical over 12 bases. V shed 4 bases, J shed 2 bases, and the junction held 2 bases outside the gene matches. The CDR3 runs 15 residues. CDR1 LNHNV and CDR2 YYDKDF come from the germline V gene (reference sequence). In DNA form, the CDR3 reads TGTGCCACCAGCACAGGGACAGGGGGCAACTATGGCTACACCTTC. Protein product: CATSTGTGGNYGYTF.

This chain links TRBV18 with TRBJ2-7; possibly TRBD1 for D (7 bases). The V end was cut by 2 bases, the J end by 2 bases, with 13 bases between. The length of the CDR3 is 15 residues. Germline CDR1 is KGHSH and CDR2 is LQKENI. The chain's CDR3 is CASSPGGQGAYEQYF. The DNA for the CDR3 is TGTGCCAGCTCACCAGGGGGGCAGGGGGCCTACGAGCAGTACTTC.

The chain is built from TRBV5-1 and TRBJ2-1, with D perhaps TRBD2 (5 bases). CDR1 is SGHRS, CDR2 YFSETQ, per germline. V was trimmed by 3 bases and J by 6 bases, leaving 16 bases between them. The CDR3 is 15 residues long. CDR3 region: CASSYEGKDVNEQFF. The CDR3 nucleotides read TGCGCCAGCAGCTATGAGGGCAAAGACGTCAATGAGCAGTTCTTC. The full variable domain, completed using reference TRBV5-1 and TRBJ2-1, is KAGVTQTPRYLIKTRGQQVTLSCSPISGHRSVSWYQQTPGQGLQFLFEYFSETQRNKGNFPGRFSGRQFSNSRSEMNVSTLELGDSALYLCASSYEGKDVNEQFFGPGTRLTVL.

The chain employs TRBV7-6 and TRBJ2-6; D perhaps matches TRBD1 (6 bases). Germline V gene sequence: CDR1 SGHVS, CDR2 FNYEAQ. Trimming left V 6 bases short and J 4 bases short, with 13 bases between. This CDR3 has 15 amino acids. CDR3 residues: CASSPQGLGANVLTF. CDR3 nucleotides: TGTGCCAGCAGTCCGCAGGGGCTGGGGGCCAACGTCCTGACTTTC.

The chain is built from TRBV2 and TRBJ2-1; 13 positions match TRBD2. Germline CDR1 reads SNHLY; CDR2 reads FYNNEI. The CDR3 contains 15 residues. J lost 8 bases, V lost 8 bases, and 9 bases had no gene match. The DNA of the CDR3 is TGTGCCAGCCTCTTCACTAGCGGGGGGGTTTATGAGCAGTTCTTC. As protein: CASLFTSGGVYEQFF.

This clone came up once. This sequence joins TRBV19 and TRBJ2-2; 10 bases map to TRBD2. Unmatched junction bases numbered 0, after V lost 0 bases and J lost 5 bases. The CDR3 consists of 15 residues. Looked up from germline, CDR1 is LNHDA and CDR2 is SQIVND (reference sequence). CDR3 amino acids: CASSIEAGGTGELFF. As DNA, the CDR3 is TGTGCCAGTAGTATAGAAGCGGGGGGGACCGGGGAGCTGTTTTTT.

This clone was recorded a few times. V gene TRBV6-4 combines with J gene TRBJ2-3; a weak D match, TRBD2 (5 bases). The germline V gene has CDR1 MRHNA and CDR2 SNTAGT. The CDR3 has 16 residues. Trimming took 0 bases from V and 3 from J, leaving 13 bases between them. The chain's CDR3 is CASSDSLAPGTDTQYF. CDR3 DNA sequence: TGTGCCAGCAGTGACTCGCTAGCCCCGGGGACAGATACGCAGTATTTT.

CDR3 sequence reads: CASSHGGMNTEAFF. CDR3 coding DNA: TGTGCCAGCAGCCACGGGGGGATGAACACTGAAGCTTTCTTT. V is TRBV5-6 and J is TRBJ1-1; D possibly corresponds to TRBD1 (5 bases). Germline assignment: CDR1 SGHDT and CDR2 YYEEEE. V was pared by 4 bases and J by 0 bases, with 10 bases between. The CDR3 loop spans 14 amino acids.

The rearrangement joins TRBV2 to TRBJ2-7; TRBD2 matches at 9 bases. CDR1 and CDR2 (germline): SNHLY, FYNNEI. The J segment lost 3 bases and the V segment lost 6 bases, leaving 12 bases of the junction unmatched. The CDR3 sequence is 16 residues long. CDR3 loop: CASSHPPSGVLYEQYF. CDR3 DNA: TGTGCCAGCAGCCACCCTCCTAGCGGGGTTCTCTACGAGCAGTACTTC.

The chain links TRBV28 to TRBJ2-2; 9 positions agree with TRBD1. The CDR3 spans 15 residues. In germline, CDR1 is MDHEN, CDR2 SYDVKM. Trimming took 5 bases from V and 7 from J; bases not matched to a gene: 8. The CDR3 region is CASSRGQGDHGELFF. CDR3 coding DNA: TGTGCCAGCAGTCGGGGACAGGGTGACCACGGGGAGCTGTTTTTT.